This paragraph reports one T cell receptor (beta chain). Its antigen remains undetermined. No much larger clone exists at a distance of one base, and base qualities are not known. The record originates from a study of graft-versus-host responses after intestinal transplantation (dated by TCRdb to 2020 to 2023). A note on the overall study: The transplants that recipients received were multivisceral, liver-intestinal, or isolated intestinal. Every recipient was given anti-thymocyte globulin induction, followed by 3 to 4 years of maintenance tacrolimus and steroids. Graft-versus-host and host-versus-graft alloreactive T cell clones were tracked in the graft, circulation and bone marrow after intestinal transplantation using bulk TCR-beta CDR3 sequencing. To identify alloreactive clones, pre-transplant mixed lymphocyte reaction products were sequenced and then compared with unstimulated pre-transplant donor and recipient T cells. Of the roughly 24 intestinal transplant recipients enrolled in the cohort, one of whom was a retransplant, a few patients without pretransplant specimens were excluded. A peak of at least 4% donor T cells among recipient peripheral blood mononuclear cells was the definition used for donor T cell macrochimerism. Rather than going through the commercial service, samples from a few later patients were sequenced in-house on an Illumina MiSeq and processed with MiXCR. What the work shows at the level of the full study, not this receptor alone: GvH clones were detected in recipient bone marrow, and some appeared earlier in ileal mucosa or blood, consistent with an intestinal mucosal origin. The conclusions were limited by the relatively low number and heterogeneity of the intestinal transplant patients. Patients with donor T cell macrochimerism had high GvH to HvG T cell clonal ratios in their allografts. Early after transplant, peak levels of circulating GvH clones were associated with declines in HvG clones.

From the cysteine through the phenylalanine, the CDR3 covers 18 amino acids. The CDR3 DNA has 54 bases and is translated from base 1. V drops 4 bases and J drops 3 bases, leaving 24 bases in between. Sequences MGHDK (CDR1) and SYGVNS (CDR2) are obtained from the germline V gene. Receptors were amplified or captured by the immunoSEQ multiplex PCR assay. For most patients, high-throughput TCR-beta CDR3 sequencing of genomic DNA was performed by Adaptive Biotechnologies. The original methods were these. TCR sequencing data were retrieved from Adaptive's ImmunoSEQ software for around 18 patients, whereas a few other patients were processed with MiXCR and VDJtools. Because the origin of CDR3 nucleotide sequences shared between donor and recipient could not be assigned, those sequences were removed. To count as alloreactive, a clone needed at least 2-fold expansion over unstimulated cells and a minimum CFSE-low frequency of 0.002% (template counts) or 0.001% (read counts). Mappable clones were those detected in sequenced pre-transplant spleen, lymph node, or MLR CFSE-low populations of the donor or recipient. Cumulative frequency of alloreactive clones was calculated as a percentage of all sequences weighted by copy number. Sourced from immuneACCESS, this table was stored by TCRdb with only in-frame sequences that have V and J called. A share of the clones is absent; for the studies checked, an unresolved V gene accounts for under half, and the remainder has no known explanation. Clone size and the V and J calls come from that table; the DNA yielded D and trimming. This sample holds under 45,000 clones; roughly 91% were observed only once. The ten largest account for 7.1% of the sample.

Blood samples were collected up to 4 times in the first month after transplant and then at least monthly when available. The sequence joins TRBV25-1 to TRBJ1-1, with an unclear D gene assignment. This sequence originates from a human patient who received an intestinal transplant, so some T cells may come from the graft donor. The input for sequencing was PBMCs, taken 267 days after transplant. For the CDR3, the sequence is CASSVPEGILMSDTEAFF. The nucleotide sequence is TGTGCCAGCAGTGTTCCAGAGGGAATACTAATGTCGGACACTGAAGCTTTCTTT.